The clone carrying this T cell receptor (beta chain) was counted once. The antigen remains undetermined. Blood samples were obtained at baseline, cycle 4 day 1, and cycle 7 day 1. These data come from a study of OX40 agonist ivuxolimab in advanced cancers. Study-level background: Patients assigned to dose escalation were diagnosed with hepatocellular carcinoma, melanoma, renal cell or head and neck cancer. Therapy given before enrollment (anti-PD-1, anti-PD-L1 or anti-CTLA-4) was allowed, and 40% had some.

Study results and caveats: Among the least clonally expanded were partial responders at 0.1-3.0 mg/kg.

Profiling relied on immunoSEQ multiplex PCR, and the TCRdb table lists in-frame clones only, not all of them. The table records more than 25,000 clones, around four fifths of them present only once. The clonotype originates from an adult with an advanced solid tumor such as melanoma, head and neck, liver or kidney cancer. Sample: CD4+ or CD8+ T cells sorted from blood, taken in a trial of the OX40 agonist ivuxolimab.

CDR3 sequence: CASSPIDTNQPQHF. CDR3 DNA: TGTGCCAGCAGCCCCATCGACACTAATCAGCCCCAGCATTTT. The chain links TRBV7-9 to TRBJ1-5, with no clear D. Between the trimmed V and J ends, which lost 5 bases and 4 bases, there was a span of 12 bases. The CDR3 consists of 14 residues. Germline CDR1 reads SEHNR; CDR2 reads FQNEAQ (reference sequence).